The T cell receptor (beta chain) described here comes from a study of OX40 agonist ivuxolimab in advanced cancers. Across the whole study: Eligibility rules accepted prior anti-PD-1, anti-PD-L1 or anti-CTLA-4 therapy, and roughly 42% had some. Three patients got partial responses; one had hepatocellular carcinoma and two had cutaneous melanoma. Findings and limits, study-wide: In CD8+ T cells, expanded clones were on average more numerous than in CD4+.

Sequencing was performed with immunoSEQ multiplex PCR; in TCRdb, only in-frame clones are kept and a portion is missing. The table lists about 36,000 clones, roughly 81% of them singletons, with 22% in the top ten. Comment on this clone: The antigen is undetermined.

The CDR3 sequence is 13 residues long. J was trimmed by 4 bases and V by 6 bases; bases with no gene match: 3. The germline V gene encodes CDR1 MNHEY and CDR2 SVGAGI. The input for sequencing was CD4+ or CD8+ T cells sorted from blood, taken in a trial of the OX40 agonist ivuxolimab. The source is an adult with an advanced solid tumor such as melanoma, head and neck, liver or kidney cancer. This rearrangement joins TRBV6-5 to TRBJ1-3; TRBD1 matches at 7 bases. The CDR3 protein is CASSGTVGNTIYF. DNA for the CDR3: TGTGCCAGCAGCGGGACAGTAGGAAACACCATATATTTT.